This T cell receptor (beta chain) was recovered during a study of blood T cell repertoires in COVID-19. The assay was immunoSEQ multiplex PCR, and TCRdb's table has in-frame clones only and misses some. The sample has around 280,000 clones, 85% to 90% seen once. Germline loops: CDR1 MGHRA, CDR2 YSYEKL. This CDR3 is built from 13 residues. Trimming cost V 0 bases and J 8 bases, with 10 bases left between them. Sequenced: PBMCs or T cells enriched from blood (not recorded which). The origin of this receptor is a young woman with acute COVID-19. The chain joins TRBV4-1 to TRBJ1-2; D is ambiguous. The CDR3 nucleotides are TGCGCCAGCAGCCAAGAACAGACCTGGGGCTACACCTTC. Its translation: CASSQEQTWGYTF.